These 21 T cell receptor beta chains came from one sample sequenced in a study of T cell clonality in common variable immunodeficiency. The antigens of these receptors remain unknown. The method was immunoSEQ multiplex PCR; TCRdb's version includes in-frame clones alone and lacks a portion of them. The specimen has approximately 20,000 clones, none found just once. Study-level findings and limits: Reportedly, TCR beta sequences from common variable immunodeficiency showed fewer deletions and N-nucleotide insertions.

The material sequenced was peripheral blood mononuclear cells. Source of these receptors: a human donor with common variable immunodeficiency.

This clone was picked up many times. The read halts 3 residues ahead of the CDR3 end, with the missing end drawn from the germline J gene. The chain employs TRBV6-1 and TRBJ2-2; the match to TRBD2 covers 7 bases. CDR1 and CDR2 from the germline V gene are MNHNS and SASEGT. V trimming: 1 base; J trimming: 2 bases; junction bases outside the gene matches: 4. The CDR3 has 16 residues. This CDR3 reads CASSEGLAVNTGELFF. Incomplete CDR3 DNA: TGTGCCAGCAGTGAAGGGCTAGCGGTTAACACCGGGGAG.

About this clone itself: The observed sequence ends 3 residues before the CDR3 terminus, with the missing tail filled in from the germline J gene. The chain employs TRBV6-4 and TRBJ2-3; possibly TRBD1 for D (6 bases). Deletions cut 0 bases from V and 4 bases from J, with 11 bases between. Per the germline V gene, CDR1 is MRHNA and CDR2 is SNTAGT. The CDR3 loop spans 15 amino acids. The CDR3 loop is CASSDSGGGADTQYF. CDR3 DNA (partial): TGTGCCAGCAGTGACTCGGGTGGGGGCGCAGATACG.

This clone came up many times. The read finishes 3 residues shy of the CDR3 end, and the germline J gene is used to complete it. J is TRBJ2-7 and V is TRBV7-8, with 8 bases matching TRBD1. Germline V gene lookup returns CDR1 SGHVS and CDR2 FQNEAQ. Trimming removed 1 base from V and 2 bases from J; junction bases left unmatched: 7. The CDR3 consists of 16 residues. CDR3 amino acids: CASSLGAGGPTYEQYF. CDR3 bases read: TGTGCCAGCAGCTTAGGTGCAGGGGGCCCTACCTACGAG.

This clone occurred many times. The read halts 3 residues ahead of the CDR3 end, with the missing end drawn from the germline J gene. The J gene is TRBJ1-1, the V gene TRBV30; D is perhaps TRBD1 (5 bases). Per germline, CDR1 GTSNPN and CDR2 SVGIG (reference sequence). V lost 0 bases to trimming and J lost 3 bases, with 11 bases between them. This CDR3 contains 14 residues. Partial CDR3 DNA: TGTGCCTGGAGTGTATTGGGGGGTTACACTGAA. This encodes CAWSVLGGYTE. The entire CDR3 sequence reads CAWSVLGGYTEAFF.

This clone has ten or more counts. The DNA ends 3 residues before the CDR3 does, and the rest of the CDR3 is filled in from the germline J gene. The chain is built from TRBV6-1 and TRBJ2-7; TRBD2 aligns across 9 bases. Germline CDR1 MNHNS, CDR2 SASEGT. Trimming at V came to 0 bases and at J to 3 bases, leaving 3 bases not matched to a gene. The CDR3 sequence is 15 residues long. CDR3 bases read: TGTGCCAGCAGTGAAGCAAGCGGGAGGCTCTACGAG. Protein sequence: CASSEASGRLYE. The full CDR3 is CASSEASGRLYEQYF.

The sample holds many counts of this clone. Coverage ceases 3 residues before the CDR3 finishes, and the germline J gene fills in the end. The chain has TRBV7-9 and TRBJ1-1; the D is unclear. This CDR3 is built from 14 residues. V was pared by 4 bases and J by 0 bases, with 9 bases between. Germline V gives CDR1 SEHNR, CDR2 FQNEAQ (reference sequence). The CDR3 loop reads CASSSDLVNTEAFF. CDR3 DNA (partial): TGTGCCAGCAGCTCGGACTTGGTGAACACTGAA.

This clone was observed many times. The CDR3 end is not reached by the read, which stops 3 residues before it; the germline J gene fills it in. This chain connects TRBV27 to TRBJ1-2, with D possibly TRBD1 on 5 matching bases. Looked up from germline, CDR1 is MNHEY and CDR2 is SMNVEV (reference sequence). Trimming took 2 bases from V and 3 from J, leaving 10 bases between them. The CDR3 covers 14 residues. Incomplete CDR3 DNA: TGTGCCAGCAGTTTAGCCAGGGAGCACTATGGC. Amino acids: CASSLAREHYG. The full CDR3 sequence reads CASSLAREHYGYTF.

This clone has more than one count but fewer than ten. Read sequence stops 3 residues before the CDR3 end, and the germline J gene provides the missing end. The V and J genes are TRBV7-3 and TRBJ2-5; TRBD2 matches at 7 bases. After removal of 1 base from V and 1 base from J, the junction contained 21 bases not matched to a gene. The V gene's germline CDR1 is SGHTA and CDR2 FQGTGA. The CDR3 has 21 residues. The sequenced part of the CDR3 DNA is TGTGCCAGCAGCTTAATCTCGTGGACTTCGGGGGGAGCGGGGCCCCAAGAGACC. Its protein is CASSLISWTSGGAGPQET. The CDR3, in full, reads CASSLISWTSGGAGPQETQYF.

This clone came up many times. The CDR3 extends 3 residues past the end of the read, so its final part is completed from the germline J gene. V gene TRBV28 combines with J gene TRBJ2-3; 13 nucleotides line up with TRBD2. This CDR3 spans 16 amino acids. J was trimmed by 3 bases and V by 3 bases; bases with no gene match: 3. Germline CDR1 is MDHEN and CDR2 is SYDVKM. The part of the CDR3 DNA that was read is TGTGCCAGCAGTTTTGTGGGACTAGCGGGAACAGATACG. Its protein is CASSFVGLAGTDT. The complete CDR3 protein is CASSFVGLAGTDTQYF. The full variable domain, rest sourced from reference TRBV28 and TRBJ2-3, is DVKVTQSSRYLVKRTGEKVFLECVQDMDHENMFWYRQDPGLGLRLIYFSYDVKMKEKGDIPEGYSVSREKKERFSLILESASTNQTSMYLCASSFVGLAGTDTQYFGPGTRLTVL.

The table lists this clone with many counts. From the germline J gene comes the end of the CDR3, since the read stops 3 residues before it. The chain carries TRBV19 and TRBJ1-2; 8 nucleotides align to TRBD1. CDR3 length: 17 residues. Trimming cost V 6 bases and J 1 base; bases outside gene matches: 13. In germline, CDR1 is LNHDA, CDR2 SQIVND (reference sequence). The CDR3 loop reads CASSQPGQAPRNYGYTF. CDR3 bases read: TGTGCCAGTAGCCAACCGGGACAGGCCCCGCGTAACTATGGC.

Of note for this clone: The read ends 3 residues early relative to the CDR3; the germline J gene fills the gap. This rearrangement joins TRBV5-1 to TRBJ1-2; 9 nucleotides agree with TRBD1. Germline V CDR1 and CDR2: SGHRS, YFSETQ. The CDR3 extends over 15 amino acids. The CDR3 bases that were read are TGCGCCAGCAGCTATTACCGACGGGGACAGGGAGGC. This encodes CASSYYRRGQGG. The whole CDR3 protein is CASSYYRRGQGGYTF. Together with reference TRBV5-1 and TRBJ1-2, the CDR3 gives the full variable domain: KAGVTQTPRYLIKTRGQQVTLSCSPISGHRSVSWYQQTPGQGLQFLFEYFSETQRNKGNFPGRFSGRQFSNSRSEMNVSTLELGDSALYLCASSYYRRGQGGYTFGSGTRLTVV.

This clone was observed at least ten times. Read sequence stops 3 residues before the CDR3 end, and the germline J gene provides the missing end. The chain joins TRBV10-3 to TRBJ2-7; 7 bases agree with TRBD2. Per the germline V gene, CDR1 is ENHRY and CDR2 is SYGVKD. Germline trimming cut 10 bases from V and 4 bases from J; bases unmatched to any gene: 13. The CDR3 totals 14 residues. CDR3 sequence: CATLAAGKGYEQYF. CDR3 DNA, as far as it was read: TGTGCCACCCTAGCGGCAGGGAAGGGGTACGAG.

This clone was detected ten times or more. The CDR3 goes on 3 residues after the read ends, and that part is filled in from the germline J gene. This chain links TRBV5-1 with TRBJ1-2, with D tentatively TRBD1 (5 bases). Germline assignment: CDR1 SGHRS and CDR2 YFSETQ. V was cut by 5 bases and J by 4 bases, with 15 bases left in between. The CDR3 consists of 14 residues. The covered CDR3 bases are TGCGCCAGCAGATTTCAGGGAGTTTCCTATGGC. The encoded protein is CASRFQGVSYG. The full CDR3 sequence reads CASRFQGVSYGYTF.

On this clone itself: Read sequence stops 3 residues before the CDR3 end, and the germline J gene provides the missing end. V gene TRBV7-2 combines with J gene TRBJ2-3, with TRBD2 identical over 9 bases. The ends lost 5 bases at V and 5 bases at J; junction bases unmatched: 8. CDR1 and CDR2 (germline): SGHTA, FQGNSA. The CDR3 loop spans 15 amino acids. CDR3 in amino acids: CASSPGLAGGDTQYF. Partial CDR3 DNA: TGTGCCAGCAGCCCGGGACTAGCAGGCGGAGATACG.

This clone was seen ten or more times. The read falls 3 residues short of the CDR3 end, and the missing part is taken from the germline J gene. This chain uses TRBV19 with TRBJ2-1; D might be TRBD1 (5 bases). The germline V and J ends were trimmed by 0 bases and 7 bases, with 7 bases remaining between them. Germline V gives CDR1 LNHDA, CDR2 SQIVND (reference sequence). CDR3 length equals 13 residues. The CDR3 loop reads CASSIDPGNEQFF. CDR3 DNA, as far as it was read: TGTGCCAGTAGTATAGACCCAGGGAATGAG.

In its sample, this clone was seen many times. The read falls 3 residues short of the CDR3 end, and the missing part is taken from the germline J gene. V usage is TRBV5-1 and J usage is TRBJ1-2; the D is unclear. The CDR3 covers 13 residues. Germline V lookup: CDR1 SGHRS, CDR2 YFSETQ. Trimming took 2 bases from V and 6 from J, leaving 11 bases between them. The sequenced CDR3 bases are TGCGCCAGCAGCTTTATGGACTCCGATGGC. Residues: CASSFMDSDG. The full CDR3 sequence reads CASSFMDSDGYTF.

Ten or more counts support this clone. The CDR3 is cut off 3 residues early in the read; its end comes from the germline J gene. The chain employs TRBV6-1 and TRBJ2-1; D is perhaps TRBD2 (5 bases). This CDR3 spans 15 amino acids. Germline CDR1 is MNHNS and CDR2 is SASEGT. The ends were cut back, 2 bases at V and 6 bases at J, with 14 bases in the middle. CDR3 DNA, as far as it was read: TGTGCCAGCAGTGAACTAGCTGGTCCGGCCAATGAG. Translated, it gives CASSELAGPANE. The full CDR3 is CASSELAGPANEQFF.

The sample holds many counts of this clone. The read terminates 3 residues before the CDR3 end, so the remaining end is supplied by the germline J gene. The chain employs TRBV7-2 and TRBJ2-2; TRBD2 agrees at 8 bases. CDR3 length: 15 amino acids. Per germline, CDR1 SGHTA and CDR2 FQGNSA. V gave up 6 bases and J gave up 4 bases; unmatched junction bases: 7. Incomplete CDR3 DNA: TGTGCCAGCAGACCACTAGCGGACCTCACCGGGGAG. It specifies CASRPLADLTGE. From start to end, the CDR3 is CASRPLADLTGELFF.

This clone has a count of ten or more. Other DNA sequences within the sample encode an identical CDR3. The CDR3 spells CASSLGQGQAGELFF. CDR3 bases read: TGTGCCAGCAGCCTTGGACAGGGTCAGGCCGGGGAG. The chain combines TRBV11-3 with TRBJ2-2, with TRBD1 identical over 8 bases. Coverage ceases 3 residues before the CDR3 finishes, and the germline J gene fills in the end. CDR3 length equals 15 residues. The V segment lost 5 bases and the J segment 6 bases; nucleotides outside the gene matches: 8. CDR1 is SGHNT, CDR2 YENEEA, per germline.

This clone was seen many times. The read comes to an end 3 residues before the CDR3 does, leaving the germline J gene to fill in the end. The rearrangement uses TRBV7-3 and TRBJ1-1, with 9 nucleotides matching TRBD1. Looked up from germline, CDR1 is SGHTA and CDR2 is FQGTGA. Trimming at V came to 7 bases and at J to 3 bases, leaving 9 bases not matched to a gene. CDR3 length equals 15 residues. The part of the CDR3 DNA that was read is TGTGCCAGCAAAACAGGGGGCCCAGGGGACACTGAA. It encodes CASKTGGPGDTE. The whole CDR3 sequence is CASKTGGPGDTEAFF.

This clone was counted many times. The read is 3 residues too short to cover the CDR3 end, so that end is filled in from the germline J gene. The chain recombines TRBV19 with TRBJ2-4; weak D call: TRBD2 (6 bases). Germline CDR1 and CDR2: LNHDA and SQIVND (reference sequence). V lost 0 bases and J lost 6, with 6 bases in between. The CDR3 covers 13 residues. The CDR3 loop reads CASSIEEGNIQYF. The CDR3 DNA, read in part, is TGTGCCAGTAGTATAGAGGAGGGAAACATT. The full variable domain, rest sourced from reference TRBV19 and TRBJ2-4, is DGGITQSPKYLFRKEGQNVTLSCEQNLNHDAMYWYRQDPGQGLRLIYYSQIVNDFQKGDIAEGYSVSREKKESFPLTVTSAQKNPTAFYLCASSIEEGNIQYFGAGTRLSVL.